This T cell receptor (beta chain) was obtained from a study of blood T cell repertoires in COVID-19. At the level of the study: T cells, B-cell-depleted T cells, or PBMCs supplied cDNA or gDNA.

This CDR3 comprises 12 residues. J was trimmed by 14 bases and V by 8 bases; bases with no gene match: 12. Germline lookup yields CDR1 SNHLY and CDR2 FYNNEI. Donors in Cohort 3 counted as recovered after two negative PCRs, clearance, or symptom resolution. As handled by the study authors: From reference gene primer amplification, estimates of nucleated cell counts were derived. Libraries were prepared by immunoSEQ multiplex PCR; TCRdb keeps only in-frame clonotypes and omits some of them. V, J and clone size are those of that table, while D and trimming were read from the DNA. The sample lists a few hundred thousand clones; around 87% were seen once.

This chain joins TRBV2 and TRBJ2-1, with 7 positions matching TRBD1. Sequencing used PBMCs or T cells enriched from blood (not recorded which). The TCR comes from a woman aged 35 to 49 who had recovered from COVID-19. The CDR3 region is CASRIGQVREFF. The CDR3 region has the DNA TGTGCCAGCCGGATCGGACAGGTGAGGGAGTTCTTC.